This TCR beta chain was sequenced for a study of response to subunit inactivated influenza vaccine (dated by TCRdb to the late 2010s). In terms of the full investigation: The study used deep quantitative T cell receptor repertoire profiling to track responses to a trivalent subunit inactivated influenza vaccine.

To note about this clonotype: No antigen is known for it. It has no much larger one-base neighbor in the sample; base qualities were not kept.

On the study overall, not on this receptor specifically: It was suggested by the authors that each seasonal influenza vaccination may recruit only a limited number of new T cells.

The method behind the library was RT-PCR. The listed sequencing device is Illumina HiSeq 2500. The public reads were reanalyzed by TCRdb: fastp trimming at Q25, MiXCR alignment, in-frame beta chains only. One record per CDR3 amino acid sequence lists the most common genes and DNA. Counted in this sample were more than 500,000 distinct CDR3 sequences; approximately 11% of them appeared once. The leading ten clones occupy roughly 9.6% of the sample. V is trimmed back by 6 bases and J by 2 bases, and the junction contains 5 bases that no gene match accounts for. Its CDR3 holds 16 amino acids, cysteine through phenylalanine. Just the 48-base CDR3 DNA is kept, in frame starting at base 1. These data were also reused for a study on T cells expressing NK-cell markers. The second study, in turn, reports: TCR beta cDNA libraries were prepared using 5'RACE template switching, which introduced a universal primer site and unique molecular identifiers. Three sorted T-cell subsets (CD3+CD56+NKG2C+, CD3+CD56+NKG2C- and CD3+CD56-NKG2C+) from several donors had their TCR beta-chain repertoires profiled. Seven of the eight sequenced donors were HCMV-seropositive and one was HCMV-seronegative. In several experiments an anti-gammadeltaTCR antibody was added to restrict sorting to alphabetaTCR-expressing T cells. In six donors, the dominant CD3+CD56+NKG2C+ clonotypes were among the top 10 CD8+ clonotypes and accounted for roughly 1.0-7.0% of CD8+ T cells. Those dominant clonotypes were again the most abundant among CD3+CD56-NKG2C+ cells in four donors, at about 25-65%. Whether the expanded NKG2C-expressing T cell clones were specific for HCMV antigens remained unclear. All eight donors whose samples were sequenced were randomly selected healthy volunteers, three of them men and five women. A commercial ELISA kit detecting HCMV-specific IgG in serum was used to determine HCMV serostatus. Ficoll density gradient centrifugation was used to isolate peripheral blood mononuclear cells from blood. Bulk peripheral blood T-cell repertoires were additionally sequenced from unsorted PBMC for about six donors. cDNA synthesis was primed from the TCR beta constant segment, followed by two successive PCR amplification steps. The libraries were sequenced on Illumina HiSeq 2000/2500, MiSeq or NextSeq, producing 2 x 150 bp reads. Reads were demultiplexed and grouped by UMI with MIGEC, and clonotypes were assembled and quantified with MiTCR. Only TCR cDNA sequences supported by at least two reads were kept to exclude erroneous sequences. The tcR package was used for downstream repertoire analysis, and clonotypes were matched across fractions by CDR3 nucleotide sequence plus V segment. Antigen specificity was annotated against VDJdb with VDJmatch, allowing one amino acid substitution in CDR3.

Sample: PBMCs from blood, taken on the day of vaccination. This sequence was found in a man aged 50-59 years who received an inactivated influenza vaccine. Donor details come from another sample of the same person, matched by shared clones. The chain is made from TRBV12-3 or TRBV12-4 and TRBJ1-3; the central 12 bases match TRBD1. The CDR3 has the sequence CASRPGQGATGNTIYF. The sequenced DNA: TGTGCCAGCAGACCGGGACAGGGGGCGACTGGAAACACCATATATTTT.